The source of this T cell receptor beta chain is a study of Ad26.COV2.S vaccination and SARS-CoV-2 variants. Study overall: The trial was COV1001 and the donor's arm was Ad26.COV2.S. Recipients of Ad26.COV2.S got it intramuscularly, once or twice 56 days apart. General study points: Vaccine recipients surpassed placebo recipients in spike-specific TCR breadth. The TCR-based breadth and depth measures might underestimate overall T cell responses.

A note on this clone: Its specificity is not known.

The sample's treatment: about 20 received Ad26.COV2.S at low or high dose, single or two shots; 5 received placebo; per-sample allocation not given. On day 63 after the first injection, vaccine and placebo recipients gave samples. This CDR3 has 15 amino acids. Trimming cost V 1 base and J 3 bases; bases outside gene matches: 5. Per germline, CDR1 LGHDT and CDR2 YNNKEL (reference sequence). The table came from immunoSEQ multiplex PCR; TCRdb's copy has only in-frame clones and leaves some out. The top ten hold 3% to 3.5% of the sample, which has about 390,000 clones, about 88% seen once. Sequences were derived from peripheral blood, sampled in a trial of Ad26.COV2.S vaccine versus placebo. This chain links TRBV3-1 (or the pseudogene TRBV3-2) with TRBJ1-1; 7 positions agree with TRBD1. This TCR derives from a person between 18 and 60 years old who received the Ad26.COV2.S COVID-19 vaccine or a placebo. The CDR3 DNA follows: TGTGCCAGCAGCCAAGCAGGGGGGCGGTACACTGAAGCTTTCTTT. Amino acids: CASSQAGGRYTEAFF.